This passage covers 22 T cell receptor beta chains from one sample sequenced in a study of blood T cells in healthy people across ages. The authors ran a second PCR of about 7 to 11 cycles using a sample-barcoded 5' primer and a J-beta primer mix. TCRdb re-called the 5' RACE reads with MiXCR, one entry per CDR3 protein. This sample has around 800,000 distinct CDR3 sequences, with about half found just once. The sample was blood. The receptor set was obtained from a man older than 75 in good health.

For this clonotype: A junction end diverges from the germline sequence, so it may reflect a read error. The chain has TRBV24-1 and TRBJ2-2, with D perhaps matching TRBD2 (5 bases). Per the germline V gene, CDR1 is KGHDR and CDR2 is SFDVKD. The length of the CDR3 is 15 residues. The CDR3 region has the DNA TGTGCCTCCAGCGGTGGGGATCGGAACACCGGGGAGCTGTTTTTT. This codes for CASSGGDRNTGELFF.

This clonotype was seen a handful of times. CDR3 DNA: TGTGCCAGCAGCCGATTCATCGGACAGGGGGCGCGTACCGGGGAGCTGTTTTTT. Protein sequence: CASSRFIGQGARTGELFF. The chain couples TRBV7-9 to TRBJ2-2; 11 bases line up with TRBD1. The CDR3 contains 18 residues. The V gene end was trimmed by 5 bases and the J gene end by 5 bases; junction bases not matched to a gene: 13. CDR1 and CDR2 from the germline V gene are SEHNR and FQNEAQ (reference sequence).

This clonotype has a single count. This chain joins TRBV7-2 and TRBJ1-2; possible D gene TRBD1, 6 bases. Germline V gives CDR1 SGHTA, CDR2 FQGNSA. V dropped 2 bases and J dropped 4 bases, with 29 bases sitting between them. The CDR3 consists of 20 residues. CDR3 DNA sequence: TGTGCCAGCAGCTTATTGGGTCTTTCCCAGGGACAAGGCCTACTCTATGGCTACACCTTC. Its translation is CASSLLGLSQGQGLLYGYTF.

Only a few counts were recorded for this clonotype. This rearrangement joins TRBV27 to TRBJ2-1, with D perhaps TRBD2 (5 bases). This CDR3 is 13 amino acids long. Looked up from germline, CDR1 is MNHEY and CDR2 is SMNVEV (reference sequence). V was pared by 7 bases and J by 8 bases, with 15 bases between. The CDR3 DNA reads TGTGCCAGCAATTACCTCGGAGGCGATGAGCAGTTCTTC. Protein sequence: CASNYLGGDEQFF.

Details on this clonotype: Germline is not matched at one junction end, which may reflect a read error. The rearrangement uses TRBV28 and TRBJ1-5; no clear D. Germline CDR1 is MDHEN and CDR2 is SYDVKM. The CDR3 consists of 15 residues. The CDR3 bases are TGTGCCAGCCGCCCGACCGAGGGTAGCAAGCAGCCCCAGCATTTT. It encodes CASRPTEGSKQPQHF. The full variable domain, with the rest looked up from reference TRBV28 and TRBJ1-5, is DVKVTQSSRYLVKRTGEKVFLECVQDMDHENMFWYRQDPGLGLRLIYFSYDVKMKEKGDIPEGYSVSREKKERFSLILESASTNQTSMYLCASRPTEGSKQPQHFGDGTRLSIL.

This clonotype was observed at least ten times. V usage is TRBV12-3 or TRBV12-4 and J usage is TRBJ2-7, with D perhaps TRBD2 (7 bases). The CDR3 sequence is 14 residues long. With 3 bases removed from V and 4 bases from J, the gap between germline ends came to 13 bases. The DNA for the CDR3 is TGTGCCAGCAGTTTGGCGGGGGCAGAATACGAGCAGTACTTC. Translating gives CASSLAGAEYEQYF.

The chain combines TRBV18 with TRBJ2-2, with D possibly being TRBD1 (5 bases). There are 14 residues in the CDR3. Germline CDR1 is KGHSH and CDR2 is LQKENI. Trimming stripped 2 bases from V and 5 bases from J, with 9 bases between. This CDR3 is CASSPDRQTGELFF. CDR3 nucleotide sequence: TGTGCCAGCTCACCAGACCGACAGACCGGGGAGCTGTTTTTT.

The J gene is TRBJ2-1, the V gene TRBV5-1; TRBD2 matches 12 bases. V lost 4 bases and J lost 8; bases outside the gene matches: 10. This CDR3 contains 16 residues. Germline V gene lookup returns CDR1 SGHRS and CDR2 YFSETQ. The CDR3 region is CASSLGAASGRDEQFF. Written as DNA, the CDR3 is TGCGCCAGCAGCCTGGGGGCGGCTAGCGGGAGGGATGAGCAGTTCTTC.

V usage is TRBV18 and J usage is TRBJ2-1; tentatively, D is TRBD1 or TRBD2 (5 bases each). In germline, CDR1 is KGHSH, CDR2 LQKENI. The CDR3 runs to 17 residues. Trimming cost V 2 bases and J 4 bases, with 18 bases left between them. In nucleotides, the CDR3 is TGTGCCAGCTCACCAAGGGGCGTCGGGGCGAGGTACAATGAGCAGTTCTTC. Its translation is CASSPRGVGARYNEQFF.

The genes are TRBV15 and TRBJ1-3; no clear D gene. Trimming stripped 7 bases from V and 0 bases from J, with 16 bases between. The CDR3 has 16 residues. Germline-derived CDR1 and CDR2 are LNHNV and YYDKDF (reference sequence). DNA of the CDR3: TGTGCCACCACCCTGTCTGGAAGGATCTCTGGAAACACCATATATTTT. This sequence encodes CATTLSGRISGNTIYF.

The CDR3 bases are TGTGCCAGCAGTGCTAGGGGAATTGCCCCAGAAACAACCTACGAGCAGTACTTC. Its translation: CASSARGIAPETTYEQYF. The chain recombines TRBV6-1 with TRBJ2-7; D may be TRBD1 (5 bases). The CDR3 is 18 residues long. CDR1 and CDR2 (germline): MNHNS, SASEGT. Deletions cut 4 bases from V and 2 bases from J, with 24 bases between.

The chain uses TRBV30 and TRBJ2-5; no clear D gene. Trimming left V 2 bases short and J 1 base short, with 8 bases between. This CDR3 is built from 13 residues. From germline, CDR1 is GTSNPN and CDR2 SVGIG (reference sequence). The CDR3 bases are TGTGCCTGGAGTCCCCGCAGCCAAGAGACCCAGTACTTC. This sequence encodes CAWSPRSQETQYF.

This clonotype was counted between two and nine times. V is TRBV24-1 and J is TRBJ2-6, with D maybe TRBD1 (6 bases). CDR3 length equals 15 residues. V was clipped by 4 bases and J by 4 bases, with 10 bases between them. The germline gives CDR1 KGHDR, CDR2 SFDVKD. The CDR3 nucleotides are TGTGCCACCAGTGACCCAGGGGTCGGGGCCAACGTCCTGACTTTC. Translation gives CATSDPGVGANVLTF.

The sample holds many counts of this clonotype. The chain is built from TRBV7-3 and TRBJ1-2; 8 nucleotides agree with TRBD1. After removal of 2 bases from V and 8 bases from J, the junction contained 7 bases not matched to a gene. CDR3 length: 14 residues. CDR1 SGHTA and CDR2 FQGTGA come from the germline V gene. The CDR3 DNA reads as TGTGCCAGCAGCTTATCCGGGACAGGAGCCGGCTACACCTTC. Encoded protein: CASSLSGTGAGYTF. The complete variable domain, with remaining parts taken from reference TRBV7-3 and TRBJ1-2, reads GAGVSQTPSNKVTEKGKYVELRCDPISGHTALYWYRQSLGQGPEFLIYFQGTGAADDSGLPNDRFFAVRPEGSVSTLKIQRTERGDSAVYLCASSLSGTGAGYTFGSGTRLTVV.

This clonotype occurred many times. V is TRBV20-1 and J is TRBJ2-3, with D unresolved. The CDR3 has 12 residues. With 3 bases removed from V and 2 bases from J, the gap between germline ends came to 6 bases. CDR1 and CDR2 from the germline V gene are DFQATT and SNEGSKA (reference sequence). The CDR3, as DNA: TGCAGTGCTAGGGACGACACAGATACGCAGTATTTT. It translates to CSARDDTDTQYF.

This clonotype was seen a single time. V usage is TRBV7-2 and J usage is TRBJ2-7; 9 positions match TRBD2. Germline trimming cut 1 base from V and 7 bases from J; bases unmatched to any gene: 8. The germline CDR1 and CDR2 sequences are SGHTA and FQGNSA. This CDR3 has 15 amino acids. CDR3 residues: CASSLGGSGSTEQYF. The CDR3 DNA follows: TGTGCCAGCAGCTTAGGTGGTAGCGGGAGTACTGAGCAGTACTTC.

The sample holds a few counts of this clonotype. The CDR3 DNA follows: TGTGCCTCGGACGGAAGCTCCTACAATGAGCAGTTCTTC. Amino acids: CASDGSSYNEQFF. This chain links TRBV30 with TRBJ2-1; the D is unclear. The CDR3 length is 13 residues. Germline V gives CDR1 GTSNPN, CDR2 SVGIG (reference sequence). The ends were cut back, 7 bases at V and 0 bases at J, with 10 bases in the middle.

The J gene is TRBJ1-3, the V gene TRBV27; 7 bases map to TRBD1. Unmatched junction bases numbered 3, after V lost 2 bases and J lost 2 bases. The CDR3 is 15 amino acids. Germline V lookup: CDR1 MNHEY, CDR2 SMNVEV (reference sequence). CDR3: CASSLTGTAGNTIYF. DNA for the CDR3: TGTGCCAGCAGTTTAACGGGGACAGCTGGAAACACCATATATTTT.

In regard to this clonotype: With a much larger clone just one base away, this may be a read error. The CDR3 DNA follows: TGTGCCAGCAGTTCGCCTAGCGGGAACGCGGAGACCCAGTACTTC. Amino acids: CASSSPSGNAETQYF. The chain uses TRBV28 and TRBJ2-7, with 9 bases fitting TRBD2. The DNA end is more similar to TRBJ2-5, so the J call may be wrong. Germline V CDR1 and CDR2: MDHEN, SYDVKM. The CDR3 loop spans 15 amino acids.

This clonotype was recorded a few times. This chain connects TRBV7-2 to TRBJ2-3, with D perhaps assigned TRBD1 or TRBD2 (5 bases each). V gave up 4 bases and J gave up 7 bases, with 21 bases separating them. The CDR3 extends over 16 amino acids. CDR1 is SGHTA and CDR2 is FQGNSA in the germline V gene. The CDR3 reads CASSSDAGTRGYTQYF. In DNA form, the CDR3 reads TGTGCCAGCAGCTCCGATGCCGGGACCCGAGGCTATACGCAGTATTTT. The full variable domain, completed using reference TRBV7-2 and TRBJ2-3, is GAGVSQSPSNKVTEKGKDVELRCDPISGHTALYWYRQSLGQGLEFLIYFQGNSAPDKSGLPSDRFSAERTGGSVSTLTIQRTQQEDSAVYLCASSSDAGTRGYTQYFGPGTRLTVL.

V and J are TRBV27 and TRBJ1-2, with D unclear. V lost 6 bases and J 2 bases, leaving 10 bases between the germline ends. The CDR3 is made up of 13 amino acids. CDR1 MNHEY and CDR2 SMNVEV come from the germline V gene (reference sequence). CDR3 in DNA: TGTGCCAGCAGACAGAACCAAAACTATGGCTACACCTTC. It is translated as CASRQNQNYGYTF.

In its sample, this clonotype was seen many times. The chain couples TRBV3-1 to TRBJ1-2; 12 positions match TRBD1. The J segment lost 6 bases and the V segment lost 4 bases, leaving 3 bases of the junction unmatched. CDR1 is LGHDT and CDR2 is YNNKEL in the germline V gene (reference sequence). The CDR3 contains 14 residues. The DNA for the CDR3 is TGTGCCAGCAGCCCTGGGACAGGGGGCCATGGCTACACCTTC. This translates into CASSPGTGGHGYTF.